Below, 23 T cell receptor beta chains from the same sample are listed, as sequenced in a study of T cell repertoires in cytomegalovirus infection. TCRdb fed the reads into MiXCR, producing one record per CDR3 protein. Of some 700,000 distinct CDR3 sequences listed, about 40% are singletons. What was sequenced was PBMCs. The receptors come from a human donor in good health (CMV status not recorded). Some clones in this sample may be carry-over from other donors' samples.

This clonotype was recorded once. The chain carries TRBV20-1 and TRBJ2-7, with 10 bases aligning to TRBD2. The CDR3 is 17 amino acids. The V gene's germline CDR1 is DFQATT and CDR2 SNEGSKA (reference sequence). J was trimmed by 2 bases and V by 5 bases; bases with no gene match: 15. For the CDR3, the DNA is TGCAGTGCTTACTCGGACGGTACTAGCGGGACTACCTACGAGCAGTACTTC. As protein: CSAYSDGTSGTTYEQYF.

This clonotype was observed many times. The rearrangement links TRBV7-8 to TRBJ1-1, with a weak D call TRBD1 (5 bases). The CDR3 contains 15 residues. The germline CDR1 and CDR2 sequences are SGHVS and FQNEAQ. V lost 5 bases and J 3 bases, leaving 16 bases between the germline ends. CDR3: CASSIWDLEDTEAFF. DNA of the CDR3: TGTGCCAGCAGCATATGGGACCTCGAGGACACTGAAGCTTTCTTT.

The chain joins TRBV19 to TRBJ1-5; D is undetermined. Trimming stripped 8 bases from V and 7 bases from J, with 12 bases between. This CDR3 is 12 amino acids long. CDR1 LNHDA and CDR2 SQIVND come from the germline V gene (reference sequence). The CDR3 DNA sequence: TGTGCCAGTGGACCCTTGGGACAGCCCCAGCATTTT. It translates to CASGPLGQPQHF.

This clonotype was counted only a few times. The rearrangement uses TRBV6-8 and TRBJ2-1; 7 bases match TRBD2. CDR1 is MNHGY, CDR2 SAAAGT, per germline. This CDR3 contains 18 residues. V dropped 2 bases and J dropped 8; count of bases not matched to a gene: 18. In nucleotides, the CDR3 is TGTGCCAGCAGTTACGGGGACCGGCGGGAGTCCAGTAGCGATGAGCAGTTCTTC. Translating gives CASSYGDRRESSSDEQFF.

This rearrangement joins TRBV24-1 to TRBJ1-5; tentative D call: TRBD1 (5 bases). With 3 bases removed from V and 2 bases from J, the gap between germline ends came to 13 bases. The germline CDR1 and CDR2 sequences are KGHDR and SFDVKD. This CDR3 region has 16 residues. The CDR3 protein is CATSDAGGGGNQPQHF. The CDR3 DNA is TGTGCCACCAGTGATGCCGGGGGAGGGGGCAATCAGCCCCAGCATTTT.

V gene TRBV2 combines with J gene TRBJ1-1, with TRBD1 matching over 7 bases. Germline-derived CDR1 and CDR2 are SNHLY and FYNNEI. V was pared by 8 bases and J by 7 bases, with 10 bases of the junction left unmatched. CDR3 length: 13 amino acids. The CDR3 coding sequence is TGTGCCAGCGGAGTGACAGGGTCATTTGAAGCTTTCTTT. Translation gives CASGVTGSFEAFF.

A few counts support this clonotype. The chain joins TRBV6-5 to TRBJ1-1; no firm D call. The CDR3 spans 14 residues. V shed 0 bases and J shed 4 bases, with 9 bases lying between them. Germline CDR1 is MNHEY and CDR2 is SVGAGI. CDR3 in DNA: TGTGCCAGCAGTTACTCGGATCGAGGCACTGAAGCTTTCTTT. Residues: CASSYSDRGTEAFF.

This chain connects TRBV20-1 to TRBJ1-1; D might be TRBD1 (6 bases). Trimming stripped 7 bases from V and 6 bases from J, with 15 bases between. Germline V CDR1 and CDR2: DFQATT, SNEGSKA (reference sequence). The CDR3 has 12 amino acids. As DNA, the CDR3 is TGCAGTGGCGGGGGCGTCACTTCTGAAGCTTTCTTT. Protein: CSGGGVTSEAFF.

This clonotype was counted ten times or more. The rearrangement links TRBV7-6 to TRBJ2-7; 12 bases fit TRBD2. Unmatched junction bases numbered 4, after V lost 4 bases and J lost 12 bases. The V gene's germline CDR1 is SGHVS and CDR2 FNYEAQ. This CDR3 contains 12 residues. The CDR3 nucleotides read TGTGCCAGCAGCTCTAGCGGGAGGGCCTTGTACTTC. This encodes CASSSSGRALYF.

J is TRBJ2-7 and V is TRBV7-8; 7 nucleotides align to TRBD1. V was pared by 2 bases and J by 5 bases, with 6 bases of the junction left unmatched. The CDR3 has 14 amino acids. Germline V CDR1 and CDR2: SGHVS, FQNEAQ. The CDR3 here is CASSLNDRAHEQYF. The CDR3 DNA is TGTGCCAGCAGCTTAAACGACAGGGCCCACGAGCAGTACTTC.

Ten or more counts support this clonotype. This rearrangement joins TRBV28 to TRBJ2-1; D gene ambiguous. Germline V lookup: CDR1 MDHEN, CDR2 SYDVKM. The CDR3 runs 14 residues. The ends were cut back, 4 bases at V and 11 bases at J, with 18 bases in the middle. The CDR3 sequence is CASSSPSFNDQQFF. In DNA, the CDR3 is TGTGCCAGCAGTTCCCCTTCCTTTAATGATCAGCAGTTCTTC.

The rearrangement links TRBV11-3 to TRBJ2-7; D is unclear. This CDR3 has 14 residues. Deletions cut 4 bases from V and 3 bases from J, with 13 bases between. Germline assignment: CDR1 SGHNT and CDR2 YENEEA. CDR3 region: CASSYGDGRYEQYF. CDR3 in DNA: TGTGCCAGCAGCTATGGAGATGGCCGCTACGAGCAGTACTTC.

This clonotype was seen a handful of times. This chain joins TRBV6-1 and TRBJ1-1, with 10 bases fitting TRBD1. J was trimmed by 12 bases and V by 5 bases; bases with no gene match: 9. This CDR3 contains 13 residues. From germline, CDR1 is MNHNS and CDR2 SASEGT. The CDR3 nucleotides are TGTGCCAGCAGTCCAAGCGGGACAGGGGTTACTTTCTTT. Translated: CASSPSGTGVTFF.

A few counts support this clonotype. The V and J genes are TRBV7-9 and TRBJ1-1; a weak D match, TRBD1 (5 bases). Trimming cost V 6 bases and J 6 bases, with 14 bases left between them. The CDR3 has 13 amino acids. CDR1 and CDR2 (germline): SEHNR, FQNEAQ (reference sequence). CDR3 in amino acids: CASRVVGASEAFF. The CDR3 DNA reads TGTGCCAGCAGGGTGGTAGGGGCCTCTGAAGCTTTCTTT.

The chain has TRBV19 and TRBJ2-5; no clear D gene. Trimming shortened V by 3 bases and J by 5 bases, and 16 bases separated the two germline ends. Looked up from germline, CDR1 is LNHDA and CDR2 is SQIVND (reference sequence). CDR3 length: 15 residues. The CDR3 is CASSISPTPVETQYF. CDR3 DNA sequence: TGTGCCAGTAGTATTAGTCCGACCCCCGTGGAGACCCAGTACTTC.

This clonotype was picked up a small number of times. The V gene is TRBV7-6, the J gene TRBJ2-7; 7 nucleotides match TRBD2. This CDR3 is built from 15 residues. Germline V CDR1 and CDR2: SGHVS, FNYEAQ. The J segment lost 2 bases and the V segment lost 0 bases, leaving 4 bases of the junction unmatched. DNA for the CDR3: TGTGCCAGCAGCTTAGCGGGAGGGACGACCTACGAGCAGTACTTC. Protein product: CASSLAGGTTYEQYF.

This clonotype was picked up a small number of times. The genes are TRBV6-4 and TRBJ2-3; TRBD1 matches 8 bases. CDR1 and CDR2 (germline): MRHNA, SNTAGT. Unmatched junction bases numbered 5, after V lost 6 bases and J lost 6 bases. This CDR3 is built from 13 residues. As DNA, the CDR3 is TGTGCCAGCAGAAAGACAGGGGTGGATACGCAGTATTTT. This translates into CASRKTGVDTQYF.

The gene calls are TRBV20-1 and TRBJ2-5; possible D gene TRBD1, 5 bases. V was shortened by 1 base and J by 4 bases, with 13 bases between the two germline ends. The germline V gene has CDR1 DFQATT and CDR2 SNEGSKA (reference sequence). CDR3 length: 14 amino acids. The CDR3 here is CSARGRANGETQYF. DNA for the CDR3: TGCAGTGCTAGAGGCAGGGCTAACGGAGAGACCCAGTACTTC.

CDR3 protein: CASSLGIDRALSEKLFF. As DNA, the CDR3 is TGTGCCAGCAGCTTAGGCATAGACCGAGCCCTTAGTGAAAAACTGTTTTTT. This chain uses TRBV7-9 with TRBJ1-4; the D is unclear. This CDR3 is built from 17 residues. Trimming shortened V by 1 base and J by 7 bases, and 19 bases separated the two germline ends. Per germline, CDR1 SEHNR and CDR2 FQNEAQ (reference sequence).

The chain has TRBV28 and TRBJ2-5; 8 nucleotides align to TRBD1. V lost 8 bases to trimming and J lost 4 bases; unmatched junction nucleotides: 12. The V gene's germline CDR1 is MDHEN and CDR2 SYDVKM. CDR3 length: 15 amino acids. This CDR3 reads CASSQWTGSGETQYF. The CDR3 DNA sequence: TGTGCCAGCTCCCAGTGGACAGGGTCGGGAGAGACCCAGTACTTC. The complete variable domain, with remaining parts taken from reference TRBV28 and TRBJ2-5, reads DVKVTQSSRYLVKRTGEKVFLECVQDMDHENMFWYRQDPGLGLRLIYFSYDVKMKEKGDIPEGYSVSREKKERFSLILESASTNQTSMYLCASSQWTGSGETQYFGPGTRLLVL.

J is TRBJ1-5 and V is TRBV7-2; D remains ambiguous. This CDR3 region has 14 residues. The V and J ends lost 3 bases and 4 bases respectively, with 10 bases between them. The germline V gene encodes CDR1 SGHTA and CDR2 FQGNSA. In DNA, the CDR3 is TGTGCCAGCAGCTTCAGCAGGTTAAATCAGCCCCAGCATTTT. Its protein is CASSFSRLNQPQHF.

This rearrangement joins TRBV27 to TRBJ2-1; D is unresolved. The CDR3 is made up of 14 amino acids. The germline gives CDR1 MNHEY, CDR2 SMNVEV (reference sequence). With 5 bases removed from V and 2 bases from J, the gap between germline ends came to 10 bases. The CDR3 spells CASSTLDTYNEQFF. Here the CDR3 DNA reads TGTGCCAGCAGTACTCTTGACACCTACAATGAGCAGTTCTTC.

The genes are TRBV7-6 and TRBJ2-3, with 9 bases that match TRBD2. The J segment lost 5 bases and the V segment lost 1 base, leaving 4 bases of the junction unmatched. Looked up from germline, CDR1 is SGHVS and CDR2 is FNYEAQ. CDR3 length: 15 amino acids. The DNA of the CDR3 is TGTGCCAGCAGCTTAGTAGCGGGGGAGGAAGATACGCAGTATTTT. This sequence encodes CASSLVAGEEDTQYF.